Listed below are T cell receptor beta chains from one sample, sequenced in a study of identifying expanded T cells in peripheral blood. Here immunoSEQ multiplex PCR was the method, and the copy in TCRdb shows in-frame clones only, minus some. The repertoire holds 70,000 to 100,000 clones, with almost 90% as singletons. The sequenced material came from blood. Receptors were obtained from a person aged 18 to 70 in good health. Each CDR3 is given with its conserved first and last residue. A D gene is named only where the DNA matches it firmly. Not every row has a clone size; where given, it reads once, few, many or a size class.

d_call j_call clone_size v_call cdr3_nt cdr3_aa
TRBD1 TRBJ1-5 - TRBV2 TGTGCCAGCAGTCGGGACAGGGGAGTTGACAATCAGCCCCAGCATTTT CASSRDRGVDNQPQHF
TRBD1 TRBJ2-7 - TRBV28 TGTGCCAGCAGTTTTGGGACAGGGGGCCCCGAGCAGTACTTC CASSFGTGGPEQYF
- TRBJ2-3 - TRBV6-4 TGTGCCAGCAGTGCAGGTGCATCGGGCACAGATACGCAGTATTTT CASSAGASGTDTQYF
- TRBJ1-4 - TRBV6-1 TGTGCCAGCAGTTTTGAGTACCCCATGGACGAAAAACTGTTTTTT CASSFEYPMDEKLFF
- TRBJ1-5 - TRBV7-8 TGTGCCAGCAGCCTTAGAACGGGTCAGCCCCAGCATTTT CASSLRTGQPQHF
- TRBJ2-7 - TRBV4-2 TGTGCCAGCAGCCAACGATCGGGGGTAGCGACCTACGAGCAGTACTTC CASSQRSGVATYEQYF
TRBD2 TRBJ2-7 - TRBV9 TGTGCCAGCAGTAGGACCGGGACTAACTCCTACGAGCAGTACTTC CASSRTGTNSYEQYF
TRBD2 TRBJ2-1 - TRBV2 TGTGCCAGCAGTGGTCCACAGCTTAGCGGGACCAGCAATGAGCAGTTCTTC CASSGPQLSGTSNEQFF
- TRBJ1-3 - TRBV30 TGTGCCTGGTCCTCTGGAAACACCATATATTTT CAWSSGNTIYF
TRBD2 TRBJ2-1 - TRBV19 TGTGCCAGTAGTTCCGGGACTAGCGGGGGGCTAAGGAACAATGAGCAGTTCTTC CASSSGTSGGLRNNEQFF
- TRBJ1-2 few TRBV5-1 TGCGCCAGCAGCTTATTCGGGCTCGATGGCTACACCTTC CASSLFGLDGYTF
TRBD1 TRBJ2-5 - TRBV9 TGTGCCAGCAGCGAGAGGGGACAGGTGGAGGTTGAGACCCAGTACTTC CASSERGQVEVETQYF
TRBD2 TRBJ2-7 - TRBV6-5 TGTGCCAGCAGTTACTCGGCCGGGGGGACCTCCTACGAGCAGTACTTC CASSYSAGGTSYEQYF
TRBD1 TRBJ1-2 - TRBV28 TGTGCCAGCAGCATCCCGGGACAGGGGGAGGGCTACACCTTC CASSIPGQGEGYTF